The 18 T cell receptor beta chains below come from one sample, sequenced in a study of early T cells in non-severe SARS-CoV-2 infection. TCRdb used MiXCR to reprocess the 5' RACE reads, holding one entry per CDR3 protein. The table lists 70,000 or so distinct CDR3 sequences, roughly 4.5% of them singletons. The starting material was whole blood, obtained at baseline. All receptors derive from an adult who was a healthcare worker with PCR-confirmed SARS-CoV-2 infection or an uninfected control (not recorded which). The donor label of this sample is uncertain.

V gene TRBV6-5 combines with J gene TRBJ1-2, with D possibly matching TRBD1 (5 bases). The V and J ends lost 2 bases and 4 bases respectively, with 17 bases between them. This CDR3 region has 16 residues. Germline V CDR1 and CDR2: MNHEY, SVGAGI. The CDR3, as DNA: TGTGCCAGCAGTTACGCAGGGACCCCACAGGTCTATGGCTACACCTTC. Amino acid sequence: CASSYAGTPQVYGYTF.

This sequence joins TRBV27 and TRBJ2-7; perhaps TRBD2 as D (5 bases). Between the trimmed V and J ends, which lost 6 bases and 1 base, there was a span of 19 bases. Looked up from germline, CDR1 is MNHEY and CDR2 is SMNVEV (reference sequence). CDR3 length: 16 residues. The CDR3 DNA follows: TGTGCCAGCAGATCAAATCCCGGGATTTTGTCCTACGAGCAGTACTTC. This sequence encodes CASRSNPGILSYEQYF.

This clonotype was observed at least ten times. The V call is TRBV27, the J call TRBJ2-1; 7 nucleotides match TRBD2. The V segment lost 0 bases and the J segment 2 bases; nucleotides outside the gene matches: 4. This CDR3 is built from 16 residues. Looked up from germline, CDR1 is MNHEY and CDR2 is SMNVEV (reference sequence). CDR3 region: CASSLSAGNTYNEQFF. CDR3 bases: TGTGCCAGCAGTTTATCAGCGGGAAATACCTACAATGAGCAGTTCTTC.

In its sample, this clonotype was seen many times. The chain links TRBV7-9 to TRBJ2-7; D is unclear. Germline CDR1 reads SEHNR; CDR2 reads FQNEAQ (reference sequence). Trimming took 3 bases from V and 3 from J, leaving 6 bases between them. The CDR3 is 12 residues long. The CDR3 loop is CASSFALYEQYF. The CDR3 DNA reads TGTGCCAGCAGCTTCGCCCTCTACGAGCAGTACTTC.

In this sample, this clonotype turned up many times. V gene TRBV11-2 combines with J gene TRBJ2-1; 12 nucleotides match TRBD2. The CDR3 totals 15 residues. The ends lost 2 bases at V and 6 bases at J; junction bases unmatched: 2. CDR1 and CDR2 from the germline V gene are SGHAT and FQNNGV. Here the CDR3 DNA reads TGTGCCAGCAGCTTACTAGCGGGGGGGTTCAATGAGCAGTTCTTC. It codes for CASSLLAGGFNEQFF. The variable domain in full, completed from reference TRBV11-2 and TRBJ2-1, reads EAGVAQSPRYKIIEKRQSVAFWCNPISGHATLYWYQQILGQGPKLLIQFQNNGVVDDSQLPKDRFSAERLKGVDSTLKIQPAKLEDSAVYLCASSLLAGGFNEQFFGPGTRLTVL.

This clonotype has a handful of counts. V usage is TRBV4-1 and J usage is TRBJ2-7; 7 nucleotides align to TRBD1. The junction had 9 bases not matched to a gene; V was cut back by 0 bases and J by 1 base. Looked up from germline, CDR1 is MGHRA and CDR2 is YSYEKL. The length of the CDR3 is 17 residues. The CDR3 region has the DNA TGCGCCAGCAGCCAAGATGGGAGACAGGGAATTTCCTACGAGCAGTACTTC. Its protein is CASSQDGRQGISYEQYF.

This chain connects TRBV28 to TRBJ1-2; a possible D gene is TRBD1 (5 bases). This CDR3 contains 15 residues. Germline-derived CDR1 and CDR2 are MDHEN and SYDVKM. V shed 10 bases and J shed 9 bases, with 27 bases lying between them. The CDR3 DNA reads as TGTGCCATTGAGGGCCCAGGGTATGGCCCAGGACGCTACACCTTC. It codes for CAIEGPGYGPGRYTF.

This chain joins TRBV20-1 and TRBJ2-5, with no clear D. The germline CDR1 and CDR2 sequences are DFQATT and SNEGSKA (reference sequence). Trimming removed 2 bases at V and 5 bases at J, with 18 bases between. This CDR3 has 15 amino acids. CDR3: CSARNLQHGRETQYF. CDR3 in DNA: TGCAGTGCTAGAAATCTGCAGCACGGCCGGGAGACCCAGTACTTC.

This clonotype came up many times. The chain recombines TRBV18 with TRBJ2-2; no firm D call. Germline loops: CDR1 KGHSH, CDR2 LQKENI. The V and J ends lost 2 bases and 3 bases respectively, with 1 base between them. CDR3 length: 12 residues. CDR3 in DNA: TGTGCCAGCTCACCATACACCGGGGAGCTGTTTTTT. It translates to CASSPYTGELFF.

The chain is built from TRBV11-2 and TRBJ1-6, with a possible D match to TRBD1 (6 bases). Germline V gene sequence: CDR1 SGHAT, CDR2 FQNNGV. V lost 5 bases, J lost 2 bases, and 13 bases lay in between. The CDR3 is 16 residues long. CDR3 in DNA: TGTGCCAGCAGCCTCGACAGGAAAACCTATAATTCACCCCTCCACTTT. Its protein product is CASSLDRKTYNSPLHF.

Many counts were recorded for this clonotype. The chain joins TRBV27 to TRBJ1-1; 9 bases agree with TRBD1. The germline gives CDR1 MNHEY, CDR2 SMNVEV (reference sequence). Unmatched junction bases numbered 12, after V lost 4 bases and J lost 3 bases. This CDR3 contains 17 residues. The CDR3 spells CASSSQSRDRDDTEAFF. For the CDR3, the DNA is TGTGCCAGCAGTTCCCAGAGCCGGGACAGGGATGACACTGAAGCTTTCTTT.

This clonotype was detected ten times or more. The genes are TRBV7-9 and TRBJ2-3; D may be TRBD1 or TRBD2 (5 bases each). This CDR3 has 16 residues. Germline loops: CDR1 SEHNR, CDR2 FQNEAQ (reference sequence). The germline V and J ends were trimmed by 5 bases and 0 bases, with 15 bases remaining between them. The CDR3, as DNA: TGTGCCAGCAGCCCCGGGGCAAGCTTAAGCACAGATACGCAGTATTTT. It specifies CASSPGASLSTDTQYF.

At least ten counts were recorded for this clonotype. The chain joins TRBV19 to TRBJ1-2, with 8 bases lining up with TRBD1. Trimming removed 8 bases from V and 3 bases from J; junction bases left unmatched: 5. The CDR3 has 13 residues. In germline, CDR1 is LNHDA, CDR2 SQIVND (reference sequence). The CDR3 DNA sequence: TGTGCCAGTCGGCCGGACAGGGACTATGGCTACACCTTC. Translating it yields CASRPDRDYGYTF.

The table lists this clonotype with a few counts. The chain recombines TRBV11-2 with TRBJ2-1; D might be TRBD1 or TRBD2, each matching 5 bases. Germline V gene lookup returns CDR1 SGHAT and CDR2 FQNNGV. This CDR3 region has 16 residues. The ends were cut back, 1 base at V and 3 bases at J, with 13 bases in the middle. The CDR3 DNA follows: TGTGCCAGCAGCTTAGCCTGGGACCAGGACTACAATGAGCAGTTCTTC. It codes for CASSLAWDQDYNEQFF.

The table lists this clonotype with many counts. The chain has TRBV12-3 or TRBV12-4 and TRBJ2-1, with 10 bases that match TRBD1. The CDR3 loop spans 15 amino acids. V was clipped by 3 bases and J by 8 bases; unmatched bases: 7. The CDR3 nucleotides are TGTGCCAGCAGTTTTTCGGGACAGGGGTTGGATGAGCAGTTCTTC. Translation gives CASSFSGQGLDEQFF.

CDR3 in amino acids: CASSLMQGGEKLFF. CDR3 sequence (DNA): TGTGCCAGCAGCTTGATGCAGGGGGGTGAAAAACTGTTTTTT. V and J are TRBV7-2 and TRBJ1-4; 7 positions agree with TRBD1. Germline V gene sequence: CDR1 SGHTA, CDR2 FQGNSA. The CDR3 totals 14 residues. J lost 7 bases, V lost 3 bases, and 5 bases had no gene match.

This clonotype has ten or more counts. V is TRBV20-1 and J is TRBJ2-3; no definite D call. The germline CDR1 and CDR2 sequences are DFQATT and SNEGSKA (reference sequence). V gave up 4 bases and J gave up 4 bases, with 18 bases separating them. The CDR3 has 15 amino acids. The DNA of the CDR3 is TGCAGTGCTACTGGACGTGGTGGAAGGGCAGATACGCAGTATTTT. Its protein product is CSATGRGGRADTQYF.

This clonotype was recorded at least ten times. The chain joins TRBV20-1 to TRBJ1-6; D unclear. Trimming stripped 4 bases from V and 9 bases from J, with 10 bases between. Germline values: CDR1 DFQATT, CDR2 SNEGSKA (reference sequence). The CDR3 consists of 12 residues. The CDR3 sequence: CSATTGPSPLHF. The DNA for the CDR3 is TGCAGTGCTACCACCGGGCCTTCACCCCTCCACTTT.